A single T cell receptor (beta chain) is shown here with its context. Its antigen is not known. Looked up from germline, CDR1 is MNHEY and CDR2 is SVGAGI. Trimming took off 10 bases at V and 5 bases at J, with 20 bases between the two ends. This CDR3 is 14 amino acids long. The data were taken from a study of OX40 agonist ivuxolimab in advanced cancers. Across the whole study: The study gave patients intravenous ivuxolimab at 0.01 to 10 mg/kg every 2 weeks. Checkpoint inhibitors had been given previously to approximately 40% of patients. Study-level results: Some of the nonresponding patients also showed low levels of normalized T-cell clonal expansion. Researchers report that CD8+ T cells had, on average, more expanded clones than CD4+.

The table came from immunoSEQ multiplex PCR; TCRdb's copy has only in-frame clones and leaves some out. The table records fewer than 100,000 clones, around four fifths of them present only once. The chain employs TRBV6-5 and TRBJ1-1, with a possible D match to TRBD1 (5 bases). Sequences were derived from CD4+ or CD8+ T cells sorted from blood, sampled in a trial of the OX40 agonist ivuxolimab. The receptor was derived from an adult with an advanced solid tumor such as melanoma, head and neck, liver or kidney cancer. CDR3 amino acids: CATIGRDGRTEAFF. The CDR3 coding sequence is TGTGCCACCATCGGCCGGGACGGACGAACTGAAGCTTTCTTT.